Listed below are T cell receptor beta chains from one sample, sequenced in a study of tumor and adjacent non-tumor tissue in lung cancer. TCRdb ran MiXCR on the multiplex PCR reads and lists one entry per CDR3 protein. The data show tens of thousands of distinct CDR3 sequences, roughly 72% seen once. Sample: lung tumor tissue. These TCRs come from a woman aged 40 to 50 with non-small cell lung cancer. The CDR3 runs from the conserved cysteine through the conserved F or W. A D gene is named only where the DNA matches it firmly. Some rows mark clone size as missing; the rest say once, few, many or name a class of expanded clone.

V gene	D gene	J gene	clone size	CDR3 protein	CDR3 DNA
TRBV29-1	TRBD2	TRBJ2-3	few	CSVGPTPRLAVNTDTQYF	TGCAGCGTCGGACCGACCCCCCGACTAGCTGTTAACACAGATACGCAGTATTTT
TRBV12-3/TRBV12-4	NA	TRBJ1-5	NA	CASSFLGLIQSQHF	TGTGCCAGCAGTTTCCTAGGCCTCATTCAGTCACAGCATTTT
TRBV12-3/TRBV12-4	NA	TRBJ2-3	NA	CATLIPTEGPDVEYF	TGTGCCACCTTAATCCCGACCGAAGGCCCGGACGTGGAGTATTTT
TRBV11-3	TRBD1	TRBJ2-7	medium-sized	CASSSRDRDTEQYF	TGTGCCAGCAGCTCCCGGGACAGGGACACGGAGCAGTACTTC
TRBV5-1	TRBD2	TRBJ2-3	NA	CASSPFSSSGGRYTQYF	TGCGCCAGCAGCCCCTTCAGCTCGAGCGGGGGACGATATACGCAGTATTTT
TRBV6-1	NA	TRBJ2-5	many	CASITAHMGQETQYF	TGTGCCAGCATTACGGCCCACATGGGACAAGAGACCCAGTACTTC
TRBV6-6	NA	TRBJ2-7	NA	CGSSSRGGVISYEQYF	TGTGGTAGCAGTTCCCGAGGAGGGGTTATCAGCTACGAGCAGTACTTC
TRBV20-1	TRBD1	TRBJ2-5	many	CSADSGQGAQETQYF	TGCAGTGCCGATTCGGGACAGGGGGCCCAAGAGACCCAGTACTTC
TRBV11-2	NA	TRBJ1-6	NA	CTSNLASGNNSPPHF	TGTACCAGCAACTTAGCCTCGGGGAATAATTCACCCCCCCACTTT
TRBV20-1	NA	TRBJ2-7	few	CSAGDGRGYEQYF	TGCAGTGCTGGCGACGGACGGGGCTACGAGCAGTACTTC
TRBV6-5	NA	TRBJ1-1	NA	CPISSMGRDTEAFF	TGTCCCATCAGCAGCATGGGACGGGACACTGAAGCTTTCTTT
TRBV11-2	NA	TRBJ2-1	NA	CGSSRTRTDNVQFF	TGTGGCAGCTCCCGAACGAGGACCGACAATGTGCAGTTCTTC
TRBV29-1	NA	TRBJ2-3	NA	CSVTDRPPTDTQYF	TGCAGCGTGACAGACAGACCCCCCACAGATACGCAGTATTTT
TRBV5-6	TRBD1	TRBJ1-2	many	CASSPDRGRFHGYTF	TGTGCCAGCAGCCCTGACAGGGGGCGCTTCCATGGCTACACCTTC
TRBV12-3/TRBV12-4	NA	TRBJ2-1	NA	CASSNQGDEQFF	TGCGCCAGCAGTAACCAGGGTGATGAGCAGTTCTTC
TRBV28	NA	TRBJ2-7	NA	CASSRGIRRQYF	TGTGCCAGCAGTCGCGGGATCCGCCGGCAGTACTTC
TRBV11-3	TRBD1	TRBJ2-3	NA	CASILRTGGRIDMKYF	TGTGCCAGCATCCTTCGAACAGGGGGAAGGATAGATATGAAGTATTTT
TRBV13	NA	TRBJ1-1	NA	CASSMTYANTEAFF	TGTGCCAGCAGCATGACCTACGCGAACACTGAAGCTTTCTTT
TRBV6-5	TRBD2	TRBJ2-3	NA	CVISYSPPGGTDTQYF	TGTGTCATCAGTTACTCTCCCCCGGGGGGGACAGATACGCAGTATTTT
TRBV12-3/TRBV12-4	NA	TRBJ2-1	medium-sized	CASSSGRNEQFF	TGTGCCAGCAGTTCCGGGCGTAATGAGCAGTTCTTC
TRBV4-1	NA	TRBJ2-7	NA	CLTYEYYF	TGCCTAACCTACGAGTATTACTTC
TRBV5-4	TRBD2	TRBJ2-7	NA	CASSRTGTRSWEQYF	TGTGCCAGCAGCCGAACTGGGACTAGGTCCTGGGAGCAGTACTTC
TRBV29-1	TRBD2	TRBJ2-1	NA	CGLHVTSGGGNEQFF	TGCGGCCTTCACGTCACTAGCGGGGGGGGCAATGAGCAGTTCTTC
TRBV28	NA	TRBJ2-5	few	CASSPGSGAETQYF	TGTGCCAGCAGTCCAGGTTCGGGGGCGGAGACCCAGTACTTC
TRBV29-1	NA	TRBJ1-4	medium-sized	CSVARTNNEKLFF	TGCAGCGTTGCGAGGACAAATAATGAAAAACTGTTTTTT
TRBV6-5	NA	TRBJ2-5	NA	CATGLQEETQYF	TGTGCTACAGGATTACAAGAAGAGACCCAGTATTTC
TRBV29-1	TRBD2	TRBJ2-1	many	CSVEGLAGTSSYNEQFF	TGCAGCGTTGAGGGACTAGCTGGCACCAGCTCCTACAATGAGCAGTTCTTC
TRBV4-1	TRBD1	TRBJ2-7	NA	CASNPRDRPYEQYF	TGCGCCAGCAACCCGAGGGACAGGCCCTACGAGCAGTATTTC
TRBV29-1	TRBD1	TRBJ1-2	many	CNVLLQGGSGYTF	TGCAACGTCCTTTTACAAGGGGGCTCTGGCTACACCTTC
TRBV20-1	NA	TRBJ1-2	NA	CSVRLQANYGYTF	TGCAGTGTTAGATTACAGGCCAATTATGGCTACACCTTC
TRBV11-2	NA	TRBJ2-5	NA	CVSSAQGETQYF	TGCGTCAGCAGCGCCCAGGGGGAGACCCAGTACTTC
TRBV12-3/TRBV12-4	NA	TRBJ2-7	NA	CASSFSLISPSYEQYF	TGTGCCAGCAGTTTTAGTCTGATTAGCCCAAGTTACGAGCAGTACTTC
TRBV20-1	NA	TRBJ1-5	NA	CSAKTGLGNQPKHF	TGCAGTGCTAAGACAGGACTTGGCAATCAGCCCAAGCATTTT
TRBV6-5	NA	TRBJ2-3	NA	CASSYSQTEADTQYF	TGTGCCAGCAGTTACTCCCAAACGGAGGCAGATACGCAGTATTTT
TRBV5-1	NA	TRBJ1-1	many	CASSLQGEAFF	TGCGCCAGCAGCTTGCAGGGGGAAGCTTTCTTT
TRBV7-9	TRBD1	TRBJ2-3	many	CASSPWGQGSTDTQYF	TGTGCCAGCAGCCCCTGGGGACAGGGGAGCACAGATACGCAGTATTTT
TRBV28	NA	TRBJ1-2	many	CASSTRQAGSYGYTF	TGTGCCAGCAGTACTCGACAGGCTGGGAGCTATGGCTACACCTTC
TRBV6-6	NA	TRBJ2-1	NA	CASSYGTDLRHNDQFF	TGTGCCAGCAGTTACGGGACTGACCTGCGGCACAATGACCAGTTCTTC
TRBV11-2	NA	TRBJ1-1	NA	CVSSPGGGGVPRREAFF	TGTGTCAGCAGCCCCGGGGGGGGCGGGGTCCCACGGAGAGAAGCTTTCTTT
TRBV11-2	NA	TRBJ1-1	NA	CASSKSGFEAFF	TGTGCCAGCAGCAAATCGGGGTTTGAGGCTTTCTTC
TRBV11-2	NA	TRBJ2-1	once	CASNIRGDVGEQFF	TGTGCCAGCAACATCCGCGGAGACGTGGGTGAGCAGTTCTTC
TRBV29-1	NA	TRBJ1-4	NA	CGVARINNEKLFF	TGCGGCGTTGCGAGGATAAATAATGAAAAACTGTTTTTT
TRBV28	NA	TRBJ2-6	NA	CASSHFRPPEQAAGANVLTF	TGTGCCAGCAGTCACTTCCGCCCCCCCGAGCAGGCCGCTGGGGCCAACGTCCTGACTTTC
TRBV11-2	TRBD2	TRBJ2-3	NA	CVSSSLAGGTDTQYF	TGTGTCAGCAGTTCGCTAGCGGGGGGGACAGATACGCAGTATTTT
TRBV6-1	TRBD2	TRBJ2-7	NA	CASSEVAGGLYEQYF	TGTGCCAGCAGTGAAGTGGCGGGAGGGCTCTATGAGCAGTACTTC
TRBV5-5	NA	TRBJ2-6	NA	CASNLGHESGANVLTF	TGTGCCAGCAACTTGGGCCACGAATCTGGGGCCAACGTCCTAACTTTC
TRBV6-1	TRBD2	TRBJ2-1	NA	CACRPLAGAGNEQFF	TGTGCCTGCAGACCACTAGCGGGAGCGGGCAATGAGCAGTTCTTC
TRBV6-6	NA	TRBJ1-2	NA	CASSCSHGNYGYTF	TGTGCCAGCAGTTGCTCGCACGGTAACTATGGCTACACCTTC
TRBV12-3/TRBV12-4	NA	TRBJ1-1	NA	CASSFVQGGRDTEAFF	TGTGCCAGCAGTTTCGTTCAGGGTGGAAGGGACACTGAAGCGTTCTTT
TRBV11-2	NA	TRBJ2-7	NA	CTSSRDRKLGYEQYF	TGTACAAGCAGCCGAGACAGGAAGCTAGGCTACGAGCAGTACTTC
TRBV21-1	NA	TRBJ1-2	few	CASSKEDRVFVYGYTF	TGTGCCAGCAGCAAAGAGGACAGGGTGTTTGTCTATGGCTACACCTTC
TRBV30	NA	TRBJ2-3	NA	CAWSELQRVTQYF	TGTGCCTGGAGTGAATTGCAACGGGTGACGCAGTATTTT
TRBV29-1	NA	TRBJ2-6	once	CSVDCGGSGTNVLTF	TGCAGCGTTGATTGCGGGGGCTCTGGTACCAACGTCCTGACTTTC
TRBV5-5	NA	TRBJ2-7	NA	CAGNLSCWGTVVLF	TGTGCCGGCAACTTGTCTTGTTGGGGGACGGTCGTTCTCTTC
TRBV4-1	NA	TRBJ2-3	NA	CASSQGGEPDSEQPQYF	TGCGCCAGTAGCCAAGGTGGGGAACCGGATTCCGAACAGCCCCAGTATTTT